The sequence of this T cell receptor beta chain was determined in a study of blood T cell repertoires in COVID-19. Study at large: Sources were T cells, B-cell-depleted T cells, or PBMCs; the material itself was cDNA or gDNA.

As originally analysed: Amplification of reference gene primers was used by the study to estimate nucleated cell counts. Profiled with immunoSEQ multiplex PCR; TCRdb holds only in-frame clones, not every one. That table gives V, J and clone size, and the DNA gave D and trimming. The table records about 140,000 clones, 80% of them present only once. The CDR3 sequence is 11 residues long. The germline V and J ends were trimmed by 4 bases and 1 base, with 4 bases remaining between them. Per the germline V gene, CDR1 is SQVTM and CDR2 is ANQGSEA. This sequence joins TRBV29-1 and TRBJ1-1; no firm D call. Sequencing was carried out using peripheral blood. The TCR was taken from a man aged 70 or older who had recovered from COVID-19. As DNA, the CDR3 is TGCAGCGTTGCCCAGAACACTGAAGCTTTCTTT. Amino acids: CSVAQNTEAFF. Combining the CDR3 with reference TRBV29-1 and TRBJ1-1 gives the whole variable domain SAVISQKPSRDICQRGTSLTIQCQVDSQVTMMFWYRQQPGQSLTLIATANQGSEATYESGFVIDKFPISRPNLTFSTLTVSNMSPEDSSIYLCSVAQNTEAFFGQGTRLTVV.